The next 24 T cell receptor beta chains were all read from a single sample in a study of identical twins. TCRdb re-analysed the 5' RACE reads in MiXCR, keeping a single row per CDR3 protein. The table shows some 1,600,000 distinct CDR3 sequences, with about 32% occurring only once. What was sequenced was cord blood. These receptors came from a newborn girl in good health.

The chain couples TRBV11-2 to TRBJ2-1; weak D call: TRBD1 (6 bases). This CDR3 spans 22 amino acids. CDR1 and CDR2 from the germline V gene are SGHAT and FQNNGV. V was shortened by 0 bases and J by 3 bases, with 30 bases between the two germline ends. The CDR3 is CASSLDKVTVRLSPQGYNEQFF. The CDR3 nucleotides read TGTGCCAGCAGCTTAGATAAGGTTACGGTTCGACTTTCGCCACAGGGCTACAATGAGCAGTTCTTC. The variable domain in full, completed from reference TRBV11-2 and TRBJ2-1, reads EAGVAQSPRYKIIEKRQSVAFWCNPISGHATLYWYQQILGQGPKLLIQFQNNGVVDDSQLPKDRFSAERLKGVDSTLKIQPAKLEDSAVYLCASSLDKVTVRLSPQGYNEQFFGPGTRLTVL.

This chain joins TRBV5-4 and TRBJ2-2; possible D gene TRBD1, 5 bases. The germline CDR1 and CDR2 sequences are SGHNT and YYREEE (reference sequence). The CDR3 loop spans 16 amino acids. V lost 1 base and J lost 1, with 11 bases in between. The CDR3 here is CASSLSLDRNTGELFF. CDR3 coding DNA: TGTGCCAGCAGCTTGTCCCTTGACAGGAACACCGGGGAGCTGTTTTTT.

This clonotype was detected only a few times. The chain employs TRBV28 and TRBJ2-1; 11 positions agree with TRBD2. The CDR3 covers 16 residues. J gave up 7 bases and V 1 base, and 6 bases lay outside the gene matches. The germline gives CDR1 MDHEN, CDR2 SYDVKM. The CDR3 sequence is CASSLLASGRNNEQFF. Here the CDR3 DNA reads TGTGCCAGCAGTTTATTAGCTAGCGGGAGGAATAATGAGCAGTTCTTC.

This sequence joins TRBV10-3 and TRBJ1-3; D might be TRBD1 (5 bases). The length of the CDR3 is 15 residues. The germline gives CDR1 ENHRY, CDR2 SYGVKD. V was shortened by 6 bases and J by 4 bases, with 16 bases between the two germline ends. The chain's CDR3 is CAIRGQDIRGNTIYF. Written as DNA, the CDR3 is TGTGCCATCAGGGGTCAGGACATAAGAGGAAACACCATATATTTT.

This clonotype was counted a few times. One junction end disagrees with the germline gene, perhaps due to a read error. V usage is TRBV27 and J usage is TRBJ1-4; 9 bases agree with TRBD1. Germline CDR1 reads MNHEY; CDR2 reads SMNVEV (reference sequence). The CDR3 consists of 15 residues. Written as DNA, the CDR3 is TGTGCCTGCAGACACAAGGACAGGGGAGATGAAAAACTGTTTTTT. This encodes CACRHKDRGDEKLFF.

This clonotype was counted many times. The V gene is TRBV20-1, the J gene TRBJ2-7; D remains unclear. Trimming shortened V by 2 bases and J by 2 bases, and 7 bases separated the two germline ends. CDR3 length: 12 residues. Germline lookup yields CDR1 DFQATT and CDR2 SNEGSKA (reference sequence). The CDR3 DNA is TGCAGTGCTAGATCCCTTACCTACGAGCAGTACTTC. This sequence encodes CSARSLTYEQYF.

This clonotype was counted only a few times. The CDR3 nucleotides read TGTGCCAGCGATACTGCTAGCGGGGGGGTTCGAGAGCAGTTCTTC. The encoded protein is CASDTASGGVREQFF. The rearrangement joins TRBV12-3 or TRBV12-4 to TRBJ2-1, with TRBD2 matching over 12 bases. V lost 8 bases, J lost 10 bases, and 12 bases stayed unmatched. This CDR3 has 15 amino acids.

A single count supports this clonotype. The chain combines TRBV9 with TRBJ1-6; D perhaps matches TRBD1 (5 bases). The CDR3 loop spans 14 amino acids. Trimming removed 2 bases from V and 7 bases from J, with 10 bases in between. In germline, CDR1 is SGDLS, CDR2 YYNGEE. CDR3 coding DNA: TGTGCCAGCAGCGTGGGGGGAGACAATTCACCCCTCCACTTT. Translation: CASSVGGDNSPLHF.

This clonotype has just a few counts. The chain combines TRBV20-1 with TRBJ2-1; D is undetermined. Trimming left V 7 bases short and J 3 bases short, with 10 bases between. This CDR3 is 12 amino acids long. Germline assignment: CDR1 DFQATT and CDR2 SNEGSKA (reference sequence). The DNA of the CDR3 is TGCAGTGTCGACGGCCTCTACAATGAGCAGTTCTTC. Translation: CSVDGLYNEQFF.

The CDR3 coding sequence is TGCGCCAGCAGCCCCCTAACTAGCGGGAGGGACAATGAGCAGTTCTTC. It encodes CASSPLTSGRDNEQFF. V usage is TRBV4-1 and J usage is TRBJ2-1, with 13 bases fitting TRBD2. The length of the CDR3 is 16 residues. The germline gives CDR1 MGHRA, CDR2 YSYEKL. The trim removed 4 bases at V and 5 bases at J, leaving 5 bases unmatched.

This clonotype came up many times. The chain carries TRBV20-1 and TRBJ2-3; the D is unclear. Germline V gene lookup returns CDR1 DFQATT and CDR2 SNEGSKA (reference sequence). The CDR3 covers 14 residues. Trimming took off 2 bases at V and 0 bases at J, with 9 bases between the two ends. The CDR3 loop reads CSARRITSTDTQYF. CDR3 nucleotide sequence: TGCAGTGCTAGACGGATTACTAGCACAGATACGCAGTATTTT.

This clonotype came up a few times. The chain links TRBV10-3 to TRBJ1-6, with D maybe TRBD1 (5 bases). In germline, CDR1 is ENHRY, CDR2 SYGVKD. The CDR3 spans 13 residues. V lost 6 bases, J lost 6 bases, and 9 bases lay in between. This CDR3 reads CAISDSTNSPLHF. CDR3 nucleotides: TGTGCCATCAGCGACAGTACTAATTCACCCCTCCACTTT.

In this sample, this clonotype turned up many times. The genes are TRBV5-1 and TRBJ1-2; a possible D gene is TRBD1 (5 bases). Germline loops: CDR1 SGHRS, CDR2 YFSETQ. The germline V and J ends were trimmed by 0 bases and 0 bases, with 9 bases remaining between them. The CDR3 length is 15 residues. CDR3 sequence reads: CASSLAGGTNYGYTF. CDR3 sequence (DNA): TGCGCCAGCAGCTTGGCCGGGGGAACTAACTATGGCTACACCTTC.

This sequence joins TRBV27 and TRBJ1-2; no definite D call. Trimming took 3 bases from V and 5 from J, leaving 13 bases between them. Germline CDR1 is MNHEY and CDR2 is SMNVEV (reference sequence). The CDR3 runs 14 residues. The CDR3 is CASSFQPVHYGYTF. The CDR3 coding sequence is TGTGCCAGCAGTTTTCAGCCAGTCCATTATGGCTACACCTTC.

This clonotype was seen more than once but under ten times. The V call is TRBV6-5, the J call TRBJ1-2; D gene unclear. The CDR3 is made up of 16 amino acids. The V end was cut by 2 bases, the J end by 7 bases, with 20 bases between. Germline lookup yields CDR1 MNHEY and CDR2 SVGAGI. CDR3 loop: CASSYPRPVPPRGYTF. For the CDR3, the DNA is TGTGCCAGCAGTTACCCTCGACCGGTTCCTCCGCGTGGCTACACCTTC.

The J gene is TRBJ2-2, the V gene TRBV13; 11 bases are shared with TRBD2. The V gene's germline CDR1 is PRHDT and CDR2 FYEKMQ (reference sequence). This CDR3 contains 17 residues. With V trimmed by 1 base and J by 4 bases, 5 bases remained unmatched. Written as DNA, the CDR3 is TGTGCCAGCAGCTTAGATTGGACTAGCGGGCCCACCGGGGAGCTGTTTTTT. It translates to CASSLDWTSGPTGELFF. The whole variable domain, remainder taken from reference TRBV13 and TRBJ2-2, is AAGVIQSPRHLIKEKRETATLKCYPIPRHDTVYWYQQGPGQDPQFLISFYEKMQSDKGSIPDRFSAQQFSDYHSELNMSSLELGDSALYFCASSLDWTSGPTGELFFGEGSRLTVL.

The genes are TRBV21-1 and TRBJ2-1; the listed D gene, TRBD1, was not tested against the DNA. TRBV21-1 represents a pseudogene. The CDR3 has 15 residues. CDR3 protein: CASSLTGTDHNEQFF. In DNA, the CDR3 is TGTGCCAGCAGCCTCACCGGGACAGACCACAATGAGCAGTTCTTC.

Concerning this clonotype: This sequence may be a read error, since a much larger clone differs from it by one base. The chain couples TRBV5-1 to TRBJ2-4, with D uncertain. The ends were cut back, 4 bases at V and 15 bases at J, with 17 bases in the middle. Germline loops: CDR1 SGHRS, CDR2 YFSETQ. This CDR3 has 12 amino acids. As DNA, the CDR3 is TGCGCCAGCAGCGGAAACCAAGAGACCCGGTACTTC. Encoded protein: CASSGNQETRYF.

The CDR3 is CSARSRVYEQYF. The CDR3 bases are TGCAGTGCTAGGTCCAGGGTCTACGAGCAGTACTTC. The chain uses TRBV20-1 and TRBJ2-7, with D tentatively TRBD1 (5 bases). The CDR3 length is 12 residues. The germline gives CDR1 DFQATT, CDR2 SNEGSKA (reference sequence). Trimming took 3 bases from V and 3 from J, leaving 9 bases between them.

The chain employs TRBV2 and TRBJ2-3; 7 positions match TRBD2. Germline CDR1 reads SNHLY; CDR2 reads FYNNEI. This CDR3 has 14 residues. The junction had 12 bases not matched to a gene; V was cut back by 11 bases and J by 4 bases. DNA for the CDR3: TGTGCCGACCGTAGCGGGTGGTTGGCAGATACGCAGTATTTT. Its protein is CADRSGWLADTQYF.

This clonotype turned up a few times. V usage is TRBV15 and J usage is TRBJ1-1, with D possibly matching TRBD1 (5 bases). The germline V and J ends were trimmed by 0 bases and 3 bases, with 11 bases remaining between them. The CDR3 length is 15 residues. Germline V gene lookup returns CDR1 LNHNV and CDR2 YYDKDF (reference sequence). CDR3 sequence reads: CATSRDREEDTEAFF. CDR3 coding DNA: TGTGCCACCAGCAGAGACAGGGAGGAGGACACTGAAGCTTTCTTT.

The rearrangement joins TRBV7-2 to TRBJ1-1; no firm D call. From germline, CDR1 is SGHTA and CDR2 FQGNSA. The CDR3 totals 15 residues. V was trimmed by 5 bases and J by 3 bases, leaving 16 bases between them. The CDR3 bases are TGTGCCAGCAGCCTAAACCCTGGAGGTGACACTGAAGCTTTCTTT. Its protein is CASSLNPGGDTEAFF.

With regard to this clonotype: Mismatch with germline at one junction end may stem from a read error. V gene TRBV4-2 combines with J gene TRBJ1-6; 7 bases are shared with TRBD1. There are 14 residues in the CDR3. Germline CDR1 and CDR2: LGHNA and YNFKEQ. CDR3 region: CASSQGQGGEPLYF. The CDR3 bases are TGTGCCAGCAGCCAAGGACAGGGAGGGGAGCCCCTCTACTTT.

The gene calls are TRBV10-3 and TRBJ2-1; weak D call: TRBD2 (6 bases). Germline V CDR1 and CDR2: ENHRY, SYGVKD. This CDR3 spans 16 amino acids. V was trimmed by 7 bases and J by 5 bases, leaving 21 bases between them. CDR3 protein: CAIKEPSVNIDNEQFF. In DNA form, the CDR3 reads TGTGCCATCAAAGAGCCTAGCGTTAATATTGACAATGAGCAGTTCTTC.